This record looks at one T cell receptor (beta chain) sequence and its context. The CDR3 loop spans 14 amino acids. The V gene's germline CDR1 is LNHDA and CDR2 SQIVND (reference sequence). V lost 3 bases to trimming and J lost 6 bases, with 12 bases between them. This entry belongs to a study of T cell changes during pregnancy in multiple sclerosis. The method was immunoSEQ multiplex PCR; TCRdb's version includes in-frame clones alone and lacks a portion of them. The table lists over 85,000 clones, 75% to 95% of them singletons. The chain recombines TRBV19 with TRBJ2-1; D perhaps matches TRBD2 (5 bases). The specimen comprised peripheral blood, sampled in the first trimester of pregnancy. This receptor was obtained from a female donor in good health, enrolled as a control in a pregnancy study. As DNA, the CDR3 is TGTGCCAGTAGTATTAGAGGGTTTCGCAATGAGCAGTTCTTC. Translated, it gives CASSIRGFRNEQFF.